The 11 T cell receptor beta chains given below trace back to one sample, sequenced in a study of T-cell reconstitution after alpha-beta-depleted transplantation in children. Preparation of the TCRbeta library was carried out with unique molecular identifiers. TCRdb processed the PCR reads anew with MiXCR; each CDR3 protein has one entry. Of fewer than 550,000 distinct CDR3 sequences in the sample, roughly 10% were seen once. The source material was PBMCs, mostly from graft donor cells, sampled 180 days after TCRalphabeta/CD19-depleted stem cell transplant. These receptors came from a female patient younger than 10 who had a stem cell transplant for aplastic anemia, so the T cells may come from the graft donor.

This clonotype was detected a few times. The V and J genes are TRBV15 and TRBJ1-3, with D uncertain. From germline, CDR1 is LNHNV and CDR2 YYDKDF (reference sequence). The V end was cut by 2 bases, the J end by 3 bases, with 11 bases between. This CDR3 has 15 amino acids. CDR3 DNA: TGTGCCACCAGCAGATTCGACGGTAGTGGAAACACCATATATTTT. It codes for CATSRFDGSGNTIYF. Full variable domain (missing parts from reference TRBV15 and TRBJ1-3): DAMVIQNPRYQVTQFGKPVTLSCSQTLNHNVMYWYQQKSSQAPKLLFHYYDKDFNNEADTPDNFQSRRPNTSFCFLDIRSPGLGDTAMYLCATSRFDGSGNTIYFGEGSWLTVV.

The rearrangement uses TRBV27 and TRBJ2-7; D may match TRBD1 or TRBD2 (5 bases each). The CDR3 has 16 residues. V lost 3 bases and J 0 bases, leaving 15 bases between the germline ends. Looked up from germline, CDR1 is MNHEY and CDR2 is SMNVEV (reference sequence). The CDR3 nucleotides read TGTGCCAGCAGTTTCTTGGGACGCCTTTCCTCCTACGAGCAGTACTTC. Its translation: CASSFLGRLSSYEQYF.

There are a few counts of this clonotype. The chain employs TRBV21-1 and TRBJ2-1; the table calls TRBD1, which could not be checked here. TRBV21-1 represents a pseudogene. The CDR3 contains 14 residues. The CDR3 sequence: CASPRGNGPGEQFF. The CDR3 nucleotides read TGTGCCAGCCCCCGGGGAAATGGCCCGGGTGAGCAGTTCTTC.

The table lists this clonotype with a few counts. The germline gene is not matched at one end of the junction; a read error may be the cause. The CDR3 sequence is CASGLRTSKASNEQFF. DNA of the CDR3: TGTGCCAGCGGCTTAAGGACTAGCAAAGCGTCCAATGAGCAGTTCTTC. V usage is TRBV7-2 and J usage is TRBJ2-1, with 8 bases identical to TRBD2. This CDR3 is built from 16 residues. Germline CDR1 SGHTA, CDR2 FQGNSA.

The genes are TRBV11-2 and TRBJ2-1; 11 bases match TRBD2. Germline loops: CDR1 SGHAT, CDR2 FQNNGV. This CDR3 region has 14 residues. V gave up 5 bases and J gave up 8 bases; unmatched junction bases: 5. The DNA of the CDR3 is TGTGCCAGCAGCCGACTAGCGGGAAGAGATGAGCAGTTCTTC. Amino acid sequence: CASSRLAGRDEQFF.

This clonotype was found many times. V gene TRBV4-2 combines with J gene TRBJ2-7; 9 positions agree with TRBD2. CDR1 and CDR2 (germline): LGHNA, YNFKEQ. J gave up 4 bases and V 3 bases, and 10 bases lay outside the gene matches. The CDR3 loop spans 16 amino acids. The chain's CDR3 is CASSHPHLAGIYEQYF. The CDR3 nucleotides read TGTGCCAGCAGCCATCCCCACCTAGCGGGGATTTACGAGCAGTACTTC.

This clonotype was picked up many times. This chain joins TRBV5-5 and TRBJ2-2; D may be TRBD1 (6 bases). V was shortened by 0 bases and J by 3 bases, with 9 bases between the two germline ends. Looked up from germline, CDR1 is SGHKS and CDR2 is YYEKEE (reference sequence). This CDR3 contains 15 residues. The CDR3 nucleotides read TGTGCCAGCAGCTTGGCTGGGGGCGACACCGGGGAGCTGTTTTTT. It specifies CASSLAGGDTGELFF.

This clonotype was seen repeatedly, ten times or more. CDR3 sequence: CASSYSAGGGEKLFF. CDR3 in DNA: TGTGCCAGCAGTTACTCCGCCGGGGGCGGCGAAAAACTGTTTTTT. V and J are TRBV6-5 and TRBJ1-4; D may be TRBD1 (6 bases). V gave up 0 bases and J gave up 8 bases, with 13 bases separating them. The CDR3 has 15 amino acids. Germline values: CDR1 MNHEY, CDR2 SVGAGI.

This clonotype was counted a few times. The genes are TRBV24-1 and TRBJ1-4; D is perhaps TRBD1 (5 bases). Trimming removed 4 bases from V and 2 bases from J, with 10 bases in between. The CDR3 runs 15 residues. Per germline, CDR1 KGHDR and CDR2 SFDVKD. The CDR3 region is CATSEPGTTNEKLFF. CDR3 nucleotides: TGTGCCACCAGTGAACCAGGGACGACTAATGAAAAACTGTTTTTT.

This chain links TRBV9 with TRBJ2-3; D call uncertain. CDR1 is SGDLS, CDR2 YYNGEE, per germline. Trimming removed 0 bases at V and 1 base at J, with 15 bases between. This CDR3 spans 17 amino acids. The CDR3 here is CASSVDIGTWGTDTQYF. The CDR3 DNA sequence: TGTGCCAGCAGCGTAGACATTGGTACATGGGGCACAGATACGCAGTATTTT.

The rearrangement joins TRBV7-9 to TRBJ1-2; TRBD1 is a possible D gene (6 bases). Germline CDR1 and CDR2: SEHNR and FQNEAQ (reference sequence). The ends were cut back, 5 bases at V and 10 bases at J, with 20 bases in the middle. This CDR3 has 14 residues. The CDR3 is CASSGGLPGVYYTF. CDR3 sequence (DNA): TGTGCCAGCAGCGGGGGGTTGCCAGGGGTTTACTACACCTTC.